The TCR beta chain described here comes from a study of CD8+CD57+ T cells in acquired aplastic anemia. With 6 bases clipped from V and 0 bases from J, the junction kept 6 bases outside the gene matches. There are 15 residues in the CDR3. Looked up from germline, CDR1 is SNHLY and CDR2 is FYNNEI. Genomic DNA served as template for TCR beta VDJ and CDR3 profiling. TCRdb ran MiXCR on the reads and lists one entry per CDR3 protein. The sample yields roughly 170,000 distinct CDR3 sequences, 55% to 70% seen once. This receptor was taken from a human donor in good health. Sequenced sample: sorted CD4+, CD8+, or CD8+CD57+ T cells (not recorded which) from PBMCs. The chain combines TRBV2 with TRBJ2-3; TRBD2 matches 7 bases. The CDR3 here is CASSPGSGSTDTQYF. DNA for the CDR3: TGTGCCAGCAGCCCGGGTAGCGGGAGCACAGATACGCAGTATTTT.